The 9 T cell receptor beta chains listed next were all sequenced from one sample in a study of T cells in Graves' hyperthyroidism and ophthalmopathy. The CDR3 regions of TCR beta were amplified from RNA transcripts. Initially, a first-round RT-PCR of the TCR CDR3 employed the HTBI primer set. TCRdb re-analysed the multiplex PCR reads in MiXCR, keeping a single row per CDR3 protein. The repertoire has approximately 610,000 distinct CDR3 sequences, 14% to 15% of them found once; the top ten carry about 3.9%. The source material was blood. These receptors came from a woman in her thirties or forties with Graves' ophthalmopathy.

J is TRBJ2-2 and V is TRBV19, with D possibly matching TRBD1 (6 bases). Germline CDR1 is LNHDA and CDR2 is SQIVND (reference sequence). The CDR3 is 13 amino acids. The V end was cut by 6 bases, the J end by 6 bases, with 11 bases between. DNA for the CDR3: TGTGCCAGTAGGCGTGAGGGGGCCGGGGAGCTGTTTTTT. Protein product: CASRREGAGELFF.

For this clonotype: This may arise from a read error, as a much more abundant clone is one base away. The chain recombines TRBV6-1 with TRBJ1-1, with TRBD1 matching over 8 bases. Germline CDR1 reads MNHNS; CDR2 reads SASEGT. The CDR3 contains 14 residues. CDR3 in amino acids: CASSTGGLLPEALF. The CDR3, as DNA: TGTGCCAGCAGTACAGGGGGTCTTTTACCTGAAGCTCTCTTT.

This clonotype was detected ten times or more. The chain is built from TRBV19 and TRBJ1-5; 7 bases match TRBD1. V shed 3 bases and J 4 bases; nucleotides not matched to a gene: 9. Per germline, CDR1 LNHDA and CDR2 SQIVND (reference sequence). The CDR3 is 16 amino acids. The DNA for the CDR3 is TGTGCCAGTAGTATTCAACGGGACAGTTTAAATCAGCCCCAGCATTTT. Its protein is CASSIQRDSLNQPQHF.

The table lists this clonotype with many counts. The chain is built from TRBV28 and TRBJ1-1; D possibly corresponds to TRBD1 (6 bases). This CDR3 contains 15 residues. Germline CDR1 MDHEN, CDR2 SYDVKM. V lost 7 bases and J lost 3, with 18 bases in between. In nucleotides, the CDR3 is TGTGCCAGCACCTGGGGGGGCCTTGGGGACACTGAAGCTTTCTTT. This gives the protein CASTWGGLGDTEAFF.

The sample holds a few counts of this clonotype. The gene calls are TRBV27 and TRBJ2-7; D call uncertain. The germline V gene encodes CDR1 MNHEY and CDR2 SMNVEV (reference sequence). CDR3 size: 15 residues. Trimming took off 8 bases at V and 5 bases at J, with 22 bases between the two ends. The CDR3 DNA reads as TGTGCCAGCGAGGAGAGTGGGAAATCTTCCCACGAGCAGTACTTC. Residues: CASEESGKSSHEQYF.

This clonotype was seen ten or more times. This chain uses TRBV6-2 or TRBV6-3 with TRBJ2-7, with 9 bases identical to TRBD1. The germline V gene has CDR1 MNHEY and CDR2 SVGEGT. CDR3 length: 15 residues. V dropped 6 bases and J dropped 3; count of bases not matched to a gene: 9. As DNA, the CDR3 is TGTGCCAGCAGGAACAGGGGGCCATCCGTCTACGAGCAGTACTTC. Protein product: CASRNRGPSVYEQYF.

This clonotype was seen many times. The chain joins TRBV20-1 to TRBJ2-5; TRBD1 matches 8 bases. CDR3 length: 13 residues. The junction had 2 bases not matched to a gene; V was cut back by 5 bases and J by 0 bases. Germline values: CDR1 DFQATT, CDR2 SNEGSKA (reference sequence). In DNA, the CDR3 is TGCAGTGCTCCGACAGGGGACCAAGAGACCCAGTACTTC. Translation gives CSAPTGDQETQYF.

This clonotype was observed at least ten times. In DNA form, the CDR3 reads TGCAGCGTTCCTCAGCCCCAGCATTTT. It yields the protein CSVPQPQHF. This rearrangement joins TRBV29-1 to TRBJ1-5; D gene ambiguous. Trimming pared 5 bases from V and 6 bases from J, leaving 2 bases between. This CDR3 region has 9 residues. The germline V gene encodes CDR1 SQVTM and CDR2 ANQGSEA.

In this sample, this clonotype turned up many times. The chain is built from TRBV20-1 and TRBJ2-7; 10 nucleotides match TRBD2. The CDR3 has 15 residues. J was trimmed by 2 bases and V by 3 bases; bases with no gene match: 7. Germline CDR1 reads DFQATT; CDR2 reads SNEGSKA (reference sequence). CDR3 bases: TGCAGTGCTAGGGGACTAGCGTACCGTGCCTACGAGCAGTACTTC. It encodes CSARGLAYRAYEQYF.